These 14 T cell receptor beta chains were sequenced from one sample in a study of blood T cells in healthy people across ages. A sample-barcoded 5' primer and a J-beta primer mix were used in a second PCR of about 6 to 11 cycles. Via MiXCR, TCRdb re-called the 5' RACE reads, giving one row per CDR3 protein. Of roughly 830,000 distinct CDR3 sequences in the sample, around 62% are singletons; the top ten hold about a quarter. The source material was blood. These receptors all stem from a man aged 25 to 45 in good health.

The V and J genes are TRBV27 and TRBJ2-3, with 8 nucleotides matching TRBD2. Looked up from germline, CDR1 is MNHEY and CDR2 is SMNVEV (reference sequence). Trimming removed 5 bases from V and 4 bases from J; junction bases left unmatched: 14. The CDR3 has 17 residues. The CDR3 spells CASSIFSGGAEADTQYF. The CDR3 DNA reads TGTGCCAGCAGTATCTTTTCCGGGGGGGCCGAGGCAGATACGCAGTATTTT.

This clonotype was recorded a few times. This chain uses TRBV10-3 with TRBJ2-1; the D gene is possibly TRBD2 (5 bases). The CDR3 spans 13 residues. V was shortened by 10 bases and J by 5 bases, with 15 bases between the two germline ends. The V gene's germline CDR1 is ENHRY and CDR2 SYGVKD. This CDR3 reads CATTPRGNNEQFF. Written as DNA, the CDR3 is TGTGCCACCACCCCTCGGGGTAACAATGAGCAGTTCTTC.

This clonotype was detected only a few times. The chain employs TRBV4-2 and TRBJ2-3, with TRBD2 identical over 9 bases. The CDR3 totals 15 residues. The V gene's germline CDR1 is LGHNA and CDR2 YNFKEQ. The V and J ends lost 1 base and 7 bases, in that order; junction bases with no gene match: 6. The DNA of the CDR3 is TGTGCCAGCAGCCAAGGGACTAGCGATTATAATACGCAGTATTTT. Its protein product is CASSQGTSDYNTQYF.

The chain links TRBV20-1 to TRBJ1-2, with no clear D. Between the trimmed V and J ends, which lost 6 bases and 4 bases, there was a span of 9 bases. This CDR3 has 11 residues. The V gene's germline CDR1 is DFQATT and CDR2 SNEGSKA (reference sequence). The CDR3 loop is CSASPPYGYTF. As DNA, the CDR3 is TGCAGTGCCAGCCCCCCCTATGGCTACACCTTC.

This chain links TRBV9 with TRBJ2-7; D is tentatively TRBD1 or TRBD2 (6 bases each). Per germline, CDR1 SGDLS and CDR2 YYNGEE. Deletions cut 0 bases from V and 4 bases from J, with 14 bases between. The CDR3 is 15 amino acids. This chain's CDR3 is CASSVDGGRGYEQYF. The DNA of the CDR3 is TGTGCCAGCAGCGTAGATGGGGGGCGAGGATACGAGCAGTACTTC.

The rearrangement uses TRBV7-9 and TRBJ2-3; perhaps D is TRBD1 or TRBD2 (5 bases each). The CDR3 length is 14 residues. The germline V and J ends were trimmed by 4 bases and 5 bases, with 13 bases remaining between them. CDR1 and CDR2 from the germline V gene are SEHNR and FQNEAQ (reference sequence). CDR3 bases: TGTGCCAGCAGCTCGACAGACGGGGTAGATACGCAGTATTTT. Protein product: CASSSTDGVDTQYF. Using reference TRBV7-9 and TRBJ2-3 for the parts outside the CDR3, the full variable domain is DTGVSQNPRHKITKRGQNVTFRCDPISEHNRLYWYRQTLGQGPEFLTYFQNEAQLEKSRLLSDRFSAERPKGSFSTLEIQRTEQGDSAMYLCASSSTDGVDTQYFGPGTRLTVL.

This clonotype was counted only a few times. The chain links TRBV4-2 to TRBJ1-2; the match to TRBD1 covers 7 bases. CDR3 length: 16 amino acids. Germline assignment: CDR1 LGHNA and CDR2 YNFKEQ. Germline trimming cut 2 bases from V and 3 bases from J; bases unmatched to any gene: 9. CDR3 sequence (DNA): TGTGCCAGCAGCCAAACGACCGGGACAGAGTACTATGGCTACACCTTC. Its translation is CASSQTTGTEYYGYTF.

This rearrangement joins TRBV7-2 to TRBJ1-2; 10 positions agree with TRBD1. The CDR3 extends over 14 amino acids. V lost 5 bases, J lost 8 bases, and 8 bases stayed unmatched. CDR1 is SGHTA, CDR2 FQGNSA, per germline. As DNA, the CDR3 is TGTGCCAGCAGCCGGGACAGGGGTTTGAACGGCTACACCTTC. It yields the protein CASSRDRGLNGYTF.

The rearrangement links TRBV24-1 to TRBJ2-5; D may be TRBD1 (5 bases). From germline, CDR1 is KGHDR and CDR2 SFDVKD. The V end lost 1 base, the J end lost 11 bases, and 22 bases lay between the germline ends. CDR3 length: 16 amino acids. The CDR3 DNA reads TGTGCCACCAGTGATTTAGTACGGACACAAGACAATGAGCAGTACTTC. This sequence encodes CATSDLVRTQDNEQYF.

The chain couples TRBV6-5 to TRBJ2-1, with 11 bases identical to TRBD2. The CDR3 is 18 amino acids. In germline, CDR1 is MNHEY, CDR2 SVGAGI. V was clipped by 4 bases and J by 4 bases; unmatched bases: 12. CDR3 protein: CASSSSPGLAGGYNEQFF. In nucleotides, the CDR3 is TGTGCCAGCAGTTCCTCACCGGGCCTAGCGGGGGGATACAATGAGCAGTTCTTC.

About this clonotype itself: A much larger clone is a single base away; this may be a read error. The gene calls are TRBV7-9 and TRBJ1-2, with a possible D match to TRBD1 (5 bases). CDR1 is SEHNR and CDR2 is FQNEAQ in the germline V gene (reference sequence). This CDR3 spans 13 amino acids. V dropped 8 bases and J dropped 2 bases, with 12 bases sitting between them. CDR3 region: CASGSTENYGYTF. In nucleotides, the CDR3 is TGTGCCAGCGGCTCGACAGAGAACTATGGCTACACCTTC.

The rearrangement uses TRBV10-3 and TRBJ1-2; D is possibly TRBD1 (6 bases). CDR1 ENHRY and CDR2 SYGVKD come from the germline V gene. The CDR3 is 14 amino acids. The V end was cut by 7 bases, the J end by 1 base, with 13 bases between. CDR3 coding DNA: TGTGCCATCACCCCGGACAGCTATAACTATGGCTACACCTTC. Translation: CAITPDSYNYGYTF.

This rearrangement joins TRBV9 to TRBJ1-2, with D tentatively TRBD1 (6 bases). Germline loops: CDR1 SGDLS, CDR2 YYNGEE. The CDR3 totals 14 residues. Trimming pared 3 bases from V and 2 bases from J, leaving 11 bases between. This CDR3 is CASSATGTNYGYTF. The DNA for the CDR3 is TGTGCCAGCAGCGCTACAGGGACAAACTATGGCTACACCTTC.

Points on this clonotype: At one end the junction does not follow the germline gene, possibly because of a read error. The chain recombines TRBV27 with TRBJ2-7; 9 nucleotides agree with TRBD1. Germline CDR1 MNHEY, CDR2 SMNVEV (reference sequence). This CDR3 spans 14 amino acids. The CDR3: CANSFGQGPYEQYF. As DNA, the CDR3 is TGTGCCAACAGTTTCGGACAGGGGCCCTACGAGCAGTACTTC.